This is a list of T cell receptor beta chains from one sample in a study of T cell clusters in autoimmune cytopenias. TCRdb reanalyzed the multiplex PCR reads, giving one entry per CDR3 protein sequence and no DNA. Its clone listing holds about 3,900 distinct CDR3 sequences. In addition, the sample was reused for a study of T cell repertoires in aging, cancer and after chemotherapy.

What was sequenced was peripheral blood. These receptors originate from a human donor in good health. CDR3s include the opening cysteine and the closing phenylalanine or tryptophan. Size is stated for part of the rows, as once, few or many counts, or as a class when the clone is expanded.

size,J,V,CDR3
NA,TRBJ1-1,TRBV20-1,CSARPGTGDTEAFF
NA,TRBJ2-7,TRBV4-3,CASSQEPRTEQYF
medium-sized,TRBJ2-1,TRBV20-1,CSARVIGGRYNEQFF
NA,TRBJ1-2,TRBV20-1,CSARVPGGNYGYTF
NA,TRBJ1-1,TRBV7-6,CASSPRVPPIGAFF
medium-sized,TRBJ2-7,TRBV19,CASSMGRTYEQYF
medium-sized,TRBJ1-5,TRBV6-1,CASSEQSGPAQHF
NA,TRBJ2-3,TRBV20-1,CSAEGDRTDTQYF
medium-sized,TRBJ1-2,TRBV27,CASSLRGTWGYTF
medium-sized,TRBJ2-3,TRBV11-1,CASSLPSGTTDTQYF
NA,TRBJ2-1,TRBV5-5,CASRDQGSSYNEQFF
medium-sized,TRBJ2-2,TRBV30,CAWSGDLAGEDGELFF
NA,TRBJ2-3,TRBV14,CASSQGLAGGRTDTQYF
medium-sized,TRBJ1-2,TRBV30,CAWSGVGTPYGYTF
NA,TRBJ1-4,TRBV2,CASSEQGYATNEKLFF
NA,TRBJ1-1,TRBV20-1,CSARDPRGRTNTEAFF
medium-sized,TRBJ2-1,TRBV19,CASTRVLAASYNEQFF
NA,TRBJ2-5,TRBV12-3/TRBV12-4,CASSLGAGRNGQETQYF
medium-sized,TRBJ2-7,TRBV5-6,CASSLEGSGAYEQYF
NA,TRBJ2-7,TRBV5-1,CASRAGGERSSYEQYF
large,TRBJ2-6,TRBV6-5,CASSYSARGAGGANVLTF
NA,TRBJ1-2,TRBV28,CASGGFVLYGYTF